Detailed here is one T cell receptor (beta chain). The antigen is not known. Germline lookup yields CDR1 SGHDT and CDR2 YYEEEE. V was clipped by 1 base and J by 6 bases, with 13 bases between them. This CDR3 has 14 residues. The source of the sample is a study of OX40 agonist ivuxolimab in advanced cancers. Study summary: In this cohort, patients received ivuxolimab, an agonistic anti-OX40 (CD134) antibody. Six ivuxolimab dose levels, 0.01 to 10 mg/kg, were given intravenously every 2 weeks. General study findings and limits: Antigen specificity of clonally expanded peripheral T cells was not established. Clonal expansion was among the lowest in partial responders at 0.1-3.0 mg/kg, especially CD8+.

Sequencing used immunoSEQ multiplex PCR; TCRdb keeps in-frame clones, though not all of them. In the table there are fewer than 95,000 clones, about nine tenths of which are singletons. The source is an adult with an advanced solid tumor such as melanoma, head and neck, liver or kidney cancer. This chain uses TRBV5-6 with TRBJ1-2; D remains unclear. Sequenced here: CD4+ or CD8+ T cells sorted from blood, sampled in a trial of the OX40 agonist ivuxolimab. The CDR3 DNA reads TGTGCCAGCAGCTTGTATTCGTCTCCTCATGGCTACACCTTC. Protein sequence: CASSLYSSPHGYTF.